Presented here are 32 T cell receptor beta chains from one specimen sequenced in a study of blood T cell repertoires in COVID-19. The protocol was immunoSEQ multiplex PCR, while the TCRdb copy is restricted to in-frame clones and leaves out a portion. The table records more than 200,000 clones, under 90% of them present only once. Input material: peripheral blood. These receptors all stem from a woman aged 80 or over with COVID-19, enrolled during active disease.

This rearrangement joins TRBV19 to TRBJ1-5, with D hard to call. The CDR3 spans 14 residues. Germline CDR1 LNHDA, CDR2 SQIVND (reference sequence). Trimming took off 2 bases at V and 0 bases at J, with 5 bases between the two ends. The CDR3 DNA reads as TGTGCCAGTAGTATAATCGGTAGCAATCAGCCCCAGCATTTT. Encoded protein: CASSIIGSNQPQHF.

DNA of the CDR3: TGTGCCACCAGCAGACCCGACAGTGTCTATGGCTACACCTTC. It translates to CATSRPDSVYGYTF. This sequence joins TRBV15 and TRBJ1-2, with D possibly TRBD1 on 5 matching bases. Germline V gene sequence: CDR1 LNHNV, CDR2 YYDKDF (reference sequence). V dropped 2 bases and J dropped 4 bases, with 11 bases sitting between them. The CDR3 loop spans 14 amino acids.

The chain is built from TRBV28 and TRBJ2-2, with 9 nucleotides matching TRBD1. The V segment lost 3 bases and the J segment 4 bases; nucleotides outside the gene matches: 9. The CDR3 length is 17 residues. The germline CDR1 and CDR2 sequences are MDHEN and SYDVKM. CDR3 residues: CASSFGDRVYSTGELFF. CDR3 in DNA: TGTGCCAGCAGTTTTGGGGACAGGGTTTATAGCACCGGGGAGCTGTTTTTT.

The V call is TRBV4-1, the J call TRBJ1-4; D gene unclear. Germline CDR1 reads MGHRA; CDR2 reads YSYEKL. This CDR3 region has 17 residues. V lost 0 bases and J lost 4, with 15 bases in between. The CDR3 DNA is TGCGCCAGCAGCCAAGACCCGGTGGGAGTCTTTAATGAAAAACTGTTTTTT. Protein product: CASSQDPVGVFNEKLFF.

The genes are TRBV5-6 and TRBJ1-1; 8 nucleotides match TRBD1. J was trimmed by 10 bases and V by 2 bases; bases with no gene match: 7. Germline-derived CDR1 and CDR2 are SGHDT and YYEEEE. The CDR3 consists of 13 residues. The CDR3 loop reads CASSLGQGGGAFF. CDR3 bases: TGTGCCAGCAGCTTAGGACAGGGTGGGGGAGCTTTCTTT.

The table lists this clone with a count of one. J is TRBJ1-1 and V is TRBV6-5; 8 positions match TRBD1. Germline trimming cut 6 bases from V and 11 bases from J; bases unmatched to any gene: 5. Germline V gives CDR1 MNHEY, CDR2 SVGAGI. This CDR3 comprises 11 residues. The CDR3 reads CASRDRGAAFF. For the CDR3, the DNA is TGTGCCAGCAGAGACAGGGGCGCCGCTTTCTTT.

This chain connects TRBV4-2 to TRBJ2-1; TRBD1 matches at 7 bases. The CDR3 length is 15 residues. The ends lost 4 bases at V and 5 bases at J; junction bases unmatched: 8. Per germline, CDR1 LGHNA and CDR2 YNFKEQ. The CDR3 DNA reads TGTGCCAGCAGCCCCCAGGGGGAAAACAACAATGAGCAGTTCTTC. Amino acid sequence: CASSPQGENNNEQFF.

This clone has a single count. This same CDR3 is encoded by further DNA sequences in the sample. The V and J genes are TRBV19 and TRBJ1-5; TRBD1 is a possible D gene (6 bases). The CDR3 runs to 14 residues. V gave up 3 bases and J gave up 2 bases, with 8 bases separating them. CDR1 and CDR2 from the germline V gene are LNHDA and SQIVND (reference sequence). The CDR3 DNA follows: TGTGCCAGTAGTATCCGGACAGGCAATCAGCCCCAGCATTTT. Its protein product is CASSIRTGNQPQHF. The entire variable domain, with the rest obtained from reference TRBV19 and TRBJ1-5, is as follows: DGGITQSPKYLFRKEGQNVTLSCEQNLNHDAMYWYRQDPGQGLRLIYYSQIVNDFQKGDIAEGYSVSREKKESFPLTVTSAQKNPTAFYLCASSIRTGNQPQHFGDGTRLSIL.

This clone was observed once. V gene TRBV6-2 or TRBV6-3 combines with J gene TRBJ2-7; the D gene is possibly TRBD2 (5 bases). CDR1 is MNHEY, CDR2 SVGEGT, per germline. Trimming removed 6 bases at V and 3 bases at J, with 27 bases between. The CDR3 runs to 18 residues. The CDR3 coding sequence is TGTGCCAGCAGCCTTCCCCTCCAGACTCTCGTCGGAGGCTACGAGCAGTACTTC. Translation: CASSLPLQTLVGGYEQYF.

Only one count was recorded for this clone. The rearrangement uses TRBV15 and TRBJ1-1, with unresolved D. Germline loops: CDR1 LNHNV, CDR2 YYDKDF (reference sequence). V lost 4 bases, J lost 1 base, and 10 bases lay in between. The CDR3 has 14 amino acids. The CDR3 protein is CATSTLEWNTEAFF. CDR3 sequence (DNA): TGTGCCACCAGCACGCTAGAATGGAACACTGAAGCTTTCTTT.

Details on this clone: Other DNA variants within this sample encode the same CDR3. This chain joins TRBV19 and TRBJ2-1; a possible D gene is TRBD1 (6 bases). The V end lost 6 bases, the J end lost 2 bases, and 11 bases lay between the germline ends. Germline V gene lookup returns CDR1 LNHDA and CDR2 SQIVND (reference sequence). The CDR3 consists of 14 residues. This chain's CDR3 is CASRLRGPYNEQFF. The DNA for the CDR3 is TGTGCCAGTAGGCTCAGGGGCCCCTACAATGAGCAGTTCTTC.

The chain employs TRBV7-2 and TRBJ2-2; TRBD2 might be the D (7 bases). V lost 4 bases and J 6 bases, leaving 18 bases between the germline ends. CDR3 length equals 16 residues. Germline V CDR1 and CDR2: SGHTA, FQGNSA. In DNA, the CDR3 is TGTGCCAGCAGCTGGGCACGGGGGGCCACCCCCGGGGAGCTGTTTTTT. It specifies CASSWARGATPGELFF.

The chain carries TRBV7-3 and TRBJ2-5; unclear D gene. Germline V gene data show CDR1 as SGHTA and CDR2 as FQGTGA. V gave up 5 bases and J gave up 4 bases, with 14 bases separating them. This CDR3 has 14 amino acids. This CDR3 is CASSLYGSRETQYF. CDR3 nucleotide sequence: TGTGCCAGCAGCCTATATGGGTCTAGAGAGACCCAGTACTTC.

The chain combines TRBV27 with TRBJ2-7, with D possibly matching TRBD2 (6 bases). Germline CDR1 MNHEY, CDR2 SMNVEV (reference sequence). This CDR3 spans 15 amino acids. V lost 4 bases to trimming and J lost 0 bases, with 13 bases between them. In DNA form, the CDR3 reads TGTGCCAGCAGTTCTGGCGGGGCCAACTCCTACGAGCAGTACTTC. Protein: CASSSGGANSYEQYF.

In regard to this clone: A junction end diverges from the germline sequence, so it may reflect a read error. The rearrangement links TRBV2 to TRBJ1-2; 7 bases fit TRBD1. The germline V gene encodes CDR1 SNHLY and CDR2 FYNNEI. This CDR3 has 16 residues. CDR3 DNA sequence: TGTGCCAGCAGTGAAGTCGGGACAGCTTCTAACTGTGGCTACACCTTC. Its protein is CASSEVGTASNCGYTF.

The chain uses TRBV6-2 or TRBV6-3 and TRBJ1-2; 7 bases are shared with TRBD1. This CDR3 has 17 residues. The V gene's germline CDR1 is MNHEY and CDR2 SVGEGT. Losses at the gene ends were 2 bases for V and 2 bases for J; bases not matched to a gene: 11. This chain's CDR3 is CASSYGHEYRGNYGYTF. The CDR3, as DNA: TGTGCCAGCAGTTACGGACACGAATACAGGGGAAACTATGGCTACACCTTC.

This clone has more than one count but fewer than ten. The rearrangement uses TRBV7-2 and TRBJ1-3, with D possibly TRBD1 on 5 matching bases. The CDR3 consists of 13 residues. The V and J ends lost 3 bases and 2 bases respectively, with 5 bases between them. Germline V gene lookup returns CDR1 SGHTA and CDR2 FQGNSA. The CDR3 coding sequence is TGTGCCAGCAGCTTGGGGCCTGGAAACACCATATATTTT. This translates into CASSLGPGNTIYF. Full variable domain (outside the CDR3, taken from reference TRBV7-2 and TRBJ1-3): GAGVSQSPSNKVTEKGKDVELRCDPISGHTALYWYRQSLGQGLEFLIYFQGNSAPDKSGLPSDRFSAERTGGSVSTLTIQRTQQEDSAVYLCASSLGPGNTIYFGEGSWLTVV.

The CDR3 loop is CASSTPSVGRDTQYF. The DNA for the CDR3 is TGTGCCAGCAGCACACCTAGCGTCGGACGAGATACGCAGTATTTT. The chain joins TRBV6-5 to TRBJ2-3, with D perhaps TRBD2 (6 bases). Looked up from germline, CDR1 is MNHEY and CDR2 is SVGAGI. CDR3 length: 15 residues. The germline V and J ends were trimmed by 6 bases and 5 bases, with 18 bases remaining between them.

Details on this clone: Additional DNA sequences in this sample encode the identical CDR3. CDR3 residues: CASSLRQGNSPLHF. CDR3 nucleotides: TGCGCCAGCAGCTTGCGACAGGGGAATTCACCCCTCCACTTT. This chain connects TRBV5-1 to TRBJ1-6, with TRBD1 matching over 8 bases. Per germline, CDR1 SGHRS and CDR2 YFSETQ. The V and J ends lost 1 base and 7 bases, in that order; junction bases with no gene match: 1. This CDR3 is built from 14 residues.

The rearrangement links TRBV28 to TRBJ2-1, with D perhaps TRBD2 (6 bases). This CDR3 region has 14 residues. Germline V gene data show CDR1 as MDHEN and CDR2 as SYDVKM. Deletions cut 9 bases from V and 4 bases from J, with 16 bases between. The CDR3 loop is CASLGLEIYNEQFF. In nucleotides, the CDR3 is TGTGCCAGTTTGGGACTGGAGATTTACAATGAGCAGTTCTTC.

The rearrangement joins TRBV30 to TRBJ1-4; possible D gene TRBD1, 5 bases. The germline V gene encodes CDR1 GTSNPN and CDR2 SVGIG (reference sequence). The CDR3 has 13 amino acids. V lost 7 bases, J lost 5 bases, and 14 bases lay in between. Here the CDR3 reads CAFVGQNNEKLFF. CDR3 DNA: TGTGCCTTCGTGGGGCAGAACAATGAAAAACTGTTTTTT.

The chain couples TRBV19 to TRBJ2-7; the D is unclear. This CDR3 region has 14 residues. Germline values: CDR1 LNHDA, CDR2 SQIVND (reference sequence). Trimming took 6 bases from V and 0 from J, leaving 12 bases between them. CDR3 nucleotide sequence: TGTGCCAGTAGATCAACAGCTATCTCCTACGAGCAGTACTTC. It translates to CASRSTAISYEQYF.

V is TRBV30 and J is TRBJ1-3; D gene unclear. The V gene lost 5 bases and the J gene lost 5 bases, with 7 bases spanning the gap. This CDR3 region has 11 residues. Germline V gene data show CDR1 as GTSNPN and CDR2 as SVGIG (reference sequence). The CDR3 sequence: CAWADRNTIYF. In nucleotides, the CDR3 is TGTGCCTGGGCTGACAGAAACACCATATATTTT.

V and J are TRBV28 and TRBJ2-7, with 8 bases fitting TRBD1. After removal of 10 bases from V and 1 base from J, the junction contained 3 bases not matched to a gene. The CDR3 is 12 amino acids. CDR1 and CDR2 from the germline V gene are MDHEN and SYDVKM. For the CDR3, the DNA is TGTGCCACCGGGACAGGTTCCTACGAGCAGTACGTC. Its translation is CATGTGSYEQYV.

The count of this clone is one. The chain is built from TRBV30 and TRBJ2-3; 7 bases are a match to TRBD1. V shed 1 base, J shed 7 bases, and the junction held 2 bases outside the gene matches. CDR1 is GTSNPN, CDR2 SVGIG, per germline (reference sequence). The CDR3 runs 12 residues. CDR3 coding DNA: TGTGCCTGGAGTGGACAGGGCTATACGCAGTATTTT. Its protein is CAWSGQGYTQYF. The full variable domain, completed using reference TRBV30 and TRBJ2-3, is SQTIHQWPATLVQPVGSPLSLECTVEGTSNPNLYWYRQAAGRGLQLLFYSVGIGQISSEVPQNLSASRPQDRQFILSSKKLLLSDSGFYLCAWSGQGYTQYFGPGTRLTVL.

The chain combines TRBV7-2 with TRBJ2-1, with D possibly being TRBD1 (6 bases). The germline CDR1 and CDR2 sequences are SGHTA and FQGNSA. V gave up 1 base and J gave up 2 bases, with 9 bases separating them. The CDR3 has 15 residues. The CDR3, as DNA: TGTGCCAGCAGCTTAGGGACAGTAACCTACAATGAGCAGTTCTTC. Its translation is CASSLGTVTYNEQFF.

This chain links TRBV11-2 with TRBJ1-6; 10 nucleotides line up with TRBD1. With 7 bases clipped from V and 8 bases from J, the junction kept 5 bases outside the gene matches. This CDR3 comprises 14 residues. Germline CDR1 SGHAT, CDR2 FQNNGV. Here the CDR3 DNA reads TGTGCCAGCACCCGGGACAGGGGTTATTCACCCCTCCACTTT. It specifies CASTRDRGYSPLHF.

The CDR3 spells CASSLGSGAAEAFF. The CDR3 DNA sequence: TGTGCCAGCAGCCTCGGGTCAGGGGCCGCTGAAGCTTTCTTT. The chain has TRBV6-5 and TRBJ1-1; tentatively, D is TRBD1 (6 bases). This CDR3 is 14 amino acids long. V was shortened by 6 bases and J by 6 bases, with 17 bases between the two germline ends. From germline, CDR1 is MNHEY and CDR2 SVGAGI.

The CDR3 reads CASSPVVGGTSGNTIYF. CDR3 nucleotides: TGTGCCAGCAGCCCCGTTGTTGGCGGGACCTCTGGAAACACCATATATTTT. The chain couples TRBV11-2 to TRBJ1-3; D perhaps matches TRBD1 (5 bases). Trimming stripped 5 bases from V and 0 bases from J, with 17 bases between. Germline V gene sequence: CDR1 SGHAT, CDR2 FQNNGV. The CDR3 is made up of 17 amino acids.

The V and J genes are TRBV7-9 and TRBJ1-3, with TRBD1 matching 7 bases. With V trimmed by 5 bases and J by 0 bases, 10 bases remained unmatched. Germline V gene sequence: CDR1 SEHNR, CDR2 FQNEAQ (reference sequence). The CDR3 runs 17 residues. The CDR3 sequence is CASSPRQGRSSGNTIYF. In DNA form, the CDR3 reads TGTGCCAGCAGCCCGAGACAGGGCCGTAGCTCTGGAAACACCATATATTTT.

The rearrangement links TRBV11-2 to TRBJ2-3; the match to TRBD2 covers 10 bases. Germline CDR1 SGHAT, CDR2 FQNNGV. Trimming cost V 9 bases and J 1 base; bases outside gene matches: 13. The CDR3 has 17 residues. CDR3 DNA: TGTGCCAGTTGTAAGGGGAGCGGGGGGGCCGGCACAGATACGCAGTATTTT. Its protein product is CASCKGSGGAGTDTQYF.

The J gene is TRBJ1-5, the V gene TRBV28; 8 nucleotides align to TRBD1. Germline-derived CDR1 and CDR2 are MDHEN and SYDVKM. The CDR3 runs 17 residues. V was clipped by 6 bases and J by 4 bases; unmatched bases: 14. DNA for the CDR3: TGTGCCAGCAGCAAGACCCTAGGACAGGGCCGTAATCAGCCCCAGCATTTT. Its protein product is CASSKTLGQGRNQPQHF.